This T cell receptor (beta chain) was sequenced for a study of shared clonotypes between healthy human individuals. Study as a whole: The donor group consisted of two women and a few men, aged 18 to 49.

The V end lost 6 bases, the J end lost 4 bases, and 13 bases lay between the germline ends. This CDR3 comprises 14 residues. Germline V gene sequence: CDR1 PRHDT, CDR2 FYEKMQ (reference sequence). As to this clone: Its cognate antigen is unknown.

Study-level points and caveats: Memory subsets generally showed lower estimated richness than naive subsets.

Naive CD8 populations comprised CD45RO-negative cells positively selected for CCR7, excluding terminally differentiated effector memory CD45RA+ cells. For every subset, genomic DNA was evenly distributed across several immunoSEQ plates. Here immunoSEQ multiplex PCR was the method, and the copy in TCRdb shows in-frame clones only, minus some. The table lists under 1 million clones, about 91% of them singletons. This TCR was sampled from a man aged 25 to 40 in good health. The chain carries TRBV13 and TRBJ2-1; TRBD1 or TRBD2 may be the D gene (5 bases each). Sequencing was carried out using naive CD8+ T cells sorted from blood. CDR3 amino acids: CASRLRDGYNEQFF. The CDR3, as DNA: TGTGCCAGCAGACTTAGGGACGGATACAATGAGCAGTTCTTC.